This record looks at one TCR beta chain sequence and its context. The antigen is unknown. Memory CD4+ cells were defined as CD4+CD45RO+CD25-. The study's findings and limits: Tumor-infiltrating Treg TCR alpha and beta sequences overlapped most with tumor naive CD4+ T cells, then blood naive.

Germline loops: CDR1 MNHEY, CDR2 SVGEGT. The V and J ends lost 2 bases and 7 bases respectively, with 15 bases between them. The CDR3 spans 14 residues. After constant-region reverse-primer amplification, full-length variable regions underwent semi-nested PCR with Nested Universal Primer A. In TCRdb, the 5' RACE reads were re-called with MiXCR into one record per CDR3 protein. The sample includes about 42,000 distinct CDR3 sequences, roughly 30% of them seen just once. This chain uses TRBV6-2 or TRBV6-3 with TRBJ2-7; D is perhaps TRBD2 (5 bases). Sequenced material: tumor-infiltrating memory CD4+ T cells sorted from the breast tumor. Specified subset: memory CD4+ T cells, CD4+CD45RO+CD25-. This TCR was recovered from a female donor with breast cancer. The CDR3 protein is CASSYERYYVEQYF. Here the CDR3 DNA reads TGTGCCAGCAGTTACGAGCGGTACTACGTTGAGCAGTACTTC.